The 22 T cell receptor beta chains below come from one sample, sequenced in a study of vaccination effects on CD4 cells after COVID-19. These receptors are not linked to any known antigen. Antigen-specific CD4+ T cell clonotypes were called by their expansion after viral peptide-pool culture in ViraFEST. Culture lasted around eleven days before CD4+ T cell isolation. SARS-CoV-2 infection was confirmed by PCR in the person between March and December 2020. The participants, recipients of two vaccine doses, got either BNT162b2 or mRNA-1273. TCRdb's table, derived via immunoSEQ multiplex PCR, lists solely in-frame clones and lacks some. The sample comprises 15,000 or so clones, around 79% of which are singletons, and less than 35% rests with the top ten. The input for sequencing was CD4+ T cells from PBMCs cultured with HCoV-NL63 spike peptides, taken after COVID-19 vaccination. These receptors were obtained from a human donor who had a prior SARS-CoV-2 infection.

V is TRBV11-2 and J is TRBJ1-1, with D possibly TRBD1 on 6 matching bases. Germline CDR1 SGHAT, CDR2 FQNNGV. The CDR3 extends over 15 amino acids. Trimming took 1 base from V and 3 from J, leaving 12 bases between them. CDR3 DNA: TGTGCCAGCAGCTTAGTGTCAGGGGATGACACTGAAGCTTTCTTT. Protein sequence: CASSLVSGDDTEAFF.

In its sample, this clone is medium-sized (0.01 to 0.1%). V and J are TRBV2 and TRBJ2-3; 10 nucleotides agree with TRBD2. The CDR3 length is 15 residues. J lost 2 bases, V lost 6 bases, and 5 bases had no gene match. Looked up from germline, CDR1 is SNHLY and CDR2 is FYNNEI. As DNA, the CDR3 is TGTGCCAGCAGGGCCGGGACTAGCGACACAGATACGCAGTATTTT. Encoded protein: CASRAGTSDTDTQYF.

This rearrangement joins TRBV13 to TRBJ2-7; D remains unclear. Trimming stripped 6 bases from V and 6 bases from J, with 12 bases between. There are 12 residues in the CDR3. The germline gives CDR1 PRHDT, CDR2 FYEKMQ (reference sequence). The CDR3 is CASSTYLGEQYF. The DNA of the CDR3 is TGTGCCAGCAGTACTTACCTCGGCGAGCAGTACTTC.

CDR3 in amino acids: CAISEPQGNSPLHF. The CDR3 bases are TGTGCCATCAGTGAGCCCCAGGGGAATTCACCCCTCCACTTT. The gene calls are TRBV10-3 and TRBJ1-6, with D possibly matching TRBD1 (6 bases). Trimming removed 2 bases from V and 7 bases from J, with 9 bases in between. CDR1 is ENHRY, CDR2 SYGVKD, per germline. The CDR3 covers 14 residues.

The chain couples TRBV5-4 to TRBJ2-1, with 10 bases that match TRBD2. The CDR3 spans 17 residues. From germline, CDR1 is SGHNT and CDR2 YYREEE (reference sequence). J gave up 6 bases and V 0 bases, and 9 bases lay outside the gene matches. The CDR3 nucleotides are TGTGCCAGCAGCTTGGCTCTAGCGGGGGTAGGGAGCAATGAGCAGTTCTTC. It yields the protein CASSLALAGVGSNEQFF.

The chain recombines TRBV11-1 with TRBJ2-3; TRBD1 matches 12 bases. The CDR3 is made up of 16 amino acids. V lost 5 bases, J lost 5 bases, and 8 bases stayed unmatched. Germline CDR1 reads SGHAT; CDR2 reads FQDESV (reference sequence). The CDR3 DNA reads TGTGCCAGCAGCCCAGTGGGACAGGGGGCCGGAGATACGCAGTATTTT. Protein: CASSPVGQGAGDTQYF.

The chain is built from TRBV6-1 and TRBJ1-5; TRBD1 aligns across 7 bases. V dropped 2 bases and J dropped 5; count of bases not matched to a gene: 9. The CDR3 contains 16 residues. Looked up from germline, CDR1 is MNHNS and CDR2 is SASEGT. DNA of the CDR3: TGTGCCAGCAGTGAAAGATTTAACAGGGGTGATCAGCCCCAGCATTTT. Encoded protein: CASSERFNRGDQPQHF.

The V call is TRBV18, the J call TRBJ2-7; D remains unclear. Germline V gives CDR1 KGHSH, CDR2 LQKENI. V gave up 6 bases and J gave up 1 base, with 7 bases separating them. There are 12 residues in the CDR3. The CDR3 nucleotides read TGTGCCAGCTCCCAGAGGTCCTACGAGCAGTACTTC. Protein: CASSQRSYEQYF.

This chain links TRBV7-2 with TRBJ2-3; the D gene is possibly TRBD2 (5 bases). The ends were cut back, 6 bases at V and 0 bases at J, with 13 bases in the middle. Germline loops: CDR1 SGHTA, CDR2 FQGNSA. The CDR3 spans 15 residues. CDR3 in amino acids: CASRRSWTSTDTQYF. CDR3 coding DNA: TGTGCCAGCAGGCGCTCATGGACTAGCACAGATACGCAGTATTTT.

This clone appeared a few times. The V call is TRBV4-2, the J call TRBJ1-2; D gene ambiguous. This CDR3 is built from 14 residues. Germline values: CDR1 LGHNA, CDR2 YNFKEQ. V lost 1 base and J lost 5, with 11 bases in between. The DNA for the CDR3 is TGTGCCAGCAGCCAAGCGGGATTGGGGTATGGCTACACCTTC. Translation: CASSQAGLGYGYTF.

The chain is built from TRBV5-4 and TRBJ2-6; D unresolved. Germline CDR1 SGHNT, CDR2 YYREEE (reference sequence). CDR3 length: 13 residues. Trimming left V 1 base short and J 1 base short, with 0 bases between. In nucleotides, the CDR3 is TGTGCCAGCAGCTTGTCTGGGGCCAACGTCCTGACTTTC. The encoded protein is CASSLSGANVLTF.

The chain uses TRBV5-1 and TRBJ2-5; 7 nucleotides align to TRBD2. The germline CDR1 and CDR2 sequences are SGHRS and YFSETQ. The CDR3 has 14 residues. Germline trimming cut 0 bases from V and 4 bases from J; bases unmatched to any gene: 3. The CDR3 DNA sequence: TGCGCCAGCAGCTTGGGACTAGCCACAGAGACCCAGTACTTC. Its protein is CASSLGLATETQYF.

This chain links TRBV5-1 with TRBJ2-3; D remains ambiguous. Trimming took 4 bases from V and 2 from J, leaving 11 bases between them. The CDR3 spans 14 residues. Germline V gene lookup returns CDR1 SGHRS and CDR2 YFSETQ. The CDR3 DNA is TGCGCCAGCAGCGTGACCGTCTTCACAGATACGCAGTATTTT. Translated, it gives CASSVTVFTDTQYF.

The rearrangement uses TRBV3-1 (or the pseudogene TRBV3-2) and TRBJ1-2; D unresolved. This CDR3 comprises 15 residues. Germline CDR1 LGHDT, CDR2 YNNKEL (reference sequence). V lost 0 bases, J lost 9 bases, and 17 bases lay in between. The DNA for the CDR3 is TGTGCCAGCAGCCAAGAAGGCGGCCTCGGAGGGAGCTACACCTTC. Translation: CASSQEGGLGGSYTF.

This clone was seen only once. The chain is built from TRBV18 and TRBJ1-6, with D unclear. Germline V CDR1 and CDR2: KGHSH, LQKENI. Trimming took 3 bases from V and 5 from J, leaving 8 bases between them. The CDR3 has 14 amino acids. The CDR3 DNA is TGTGCCAGCTCACCCCAAGCAAATAATTCACCCCTCCACTTT. This translates into CASSPQANNSPLHF.

The genes are TRBV7-9 and TRBJ2-1; 8 bases fit TRBD2. J was trimmed by 6 bases and V by 1 base; bases with no gene match: 5. The CDR3 is made up of 15 amino acids. The germline V gene has CDR1 SEHNR and CDR2 FQNEAQ (reference sequence). The DNA of the CDR3 is TGTGCCAGCAGCTTAGGCCTAGCGGGCGTCAATGAGCAGTTCTTC. Its protein is CASSLGLAGVNEQFF.

This chain links TRBV7-9 with TRBJ2-3, with 10 nucleotides matching TRBD1. Trimming took 0 bases from V and 7 from J; bases not matched to a gene: 4. The CDR3 has 15 residues. The germline V gene encodes CDR1 SEHNR and CDR2 FQNEAQ (reference sequence). DNA of the CDR3: TGTGCCAGCAGCTTAGCTCGGGACAGGGGATATACGCAGTATTTT. As protein: CASSLARDRGYTQYF.

This chain joins TRBV7-3 and TRBJ2-7; D uncertain. V was pared by 4 bases and J by 7 bases, with 14 bases between. The CDR3 sequence is 13 residues long. From germline, CDR1 is SGHTA and CDR2 FQGTGA. The CDR3 spells CASSSARGSEQYF. The CDR3 DNA is TGTGCCAGCAGCTCGGCGCGCGGCTCAGAGCAGTACTTC.

J is TRBJ2-2 and V is TRBV2; the D call may be TRBD1 or TRBD2 (5 bases each). The CDR3 covers 14 residues. The V gene's germline CDR1 is SNHLY and CDR2 FYNNEI. Trimming took 11 bases from V and 1 from J, leaving 14 bases between them. In DNA, the CDR3 is TGTGCCCAGATTCGGGACCTGAACACCGGGGAGCTGTTTTTT. This sequence encodes CAQIRDLNTGELFF.

The chain combines TRBV27 with TRBJ2-7; 10 positions agree with TRBD2. The CDR3 spans 16 residues. V gave up 6 bases and J gave up 4 bases; unmatched junction bases: 12. Germline values: CDR1 MNHEY, CDR2 SMNVEV (reference sequence). The CDR3 is CASRIRSGGAWYEQYF. The CDR3 DNA reads TGTGCCAGCAGAATAAGAAGCGGGGGGGCCTGGTACGAGCAGTACTTC.

This clone was observed a handful of times. J is TRBJ2-3 and V is TRBV4-3, with a possible D match to TRBD1 (5 bases). CDR1 is LGHNA, CDR2 YSLEER, per germline. V was clipped by 1 base and J by 1 base, with 12 bases between them. The CDR3 contains 16 residues. CDR3 coding DNA: TGCGCCAGCAGCCAAGTTGCAGGGTCTGGCACAGATACGCAGTATTTT. It yields the protein CASSQVAGSGTDTQYF.

The V and J genes are TRBV5-1 and TRBJ1-3; tentatively, D is TRBD1 (5 bases). This CDR3 comprises 17 residues. Trimming took 0 bases from V and 0 from J, leaving 13 bases between them. CDR1 SGHRS and CDR2 YFSETQ come from the germline V gene. This CDR3 reads CASSLATGGSSGNTIYF. The CDR3, as DNA: TGCGCCAGCAGCTTGGCCACGGGGGGGTCCTCTGGAAACACCATATATTTT.